The 25 T cell receptor beta chains below all came from one sample that was sequenced in a study of cytomegalovirus exposure and HLA in healthy donors. Both 60 Vbeta primers and 13 Jbeta primers went into the PCR. Repertoires were generated with immunoSEQ multiplex PCR, while TCRdb's copy carries only in-frame clones and drops some. This sample has nearly 200,000 clones, with about 76% found just once. The sample was PBMCs. The receptors derive from a male donor in good health and CMV-seropositive.

The rearrangement links TRBV6-6 to TRBJ1-1, with 9 bases fitting TRBD1. Germline V lookup: CDR1 MNHNY, CDR2 SVGAGI (reference sequence). Trimming removed 5 bases from V and 3 bases from J; junction bases left unmatched: 4. The CDR3 runs to 14 residues. As DNA, the CDR3 is TGTGCCAGCAGTAGGACAGGGGAATACACTGAAGCTTTCTTT. Its protein product is CASSRTGEYTEAFF.

J is TRBJ1-5 and V is TRBV6-5; no clear D gene. The CDR3 is 14 amino acids. Germline V gives CDR1 MNHEY, CDR2 SVGAGI. V lost 5 bases and J lost 0, with 8 bases in between. CDR3 nucleotide sequence: TGTGCCAGCAGTGAACACCTTAGCAATCAGCCCCAGCATTTT. Its protein product is CASSEHLSNQPQHF.

The chain links TRBV6-5 to TRBJ1-2; 7 nucleotides align to TRBD1. CDR1 MNHEY and CDR2 SVGAGI come from the germline V gene. V was clipped by 6 bases and J by 3 bases; unmatched bases: 4. There are 13 residues in the CDR3. CDR3 protein: CASSPDRDYGYTF. The CDR3 region has the DNA TGTGCCAGCAGCCCCGACAGGGACTATGGCTACACCTTC.

This clone was found a few times. V and J are TRBV15 and TRBJ2-2; the D is unclear. The length of the CDR3 is 15 residues. CDR1 is LNHNV, CDR2 YYDKDF, per germline (reference sequence). Trimming left V 0 bases short and J 4 bases short, with 9 bases between. The CDR3 region is CATSRDGQSTGELFF. The DNA for the CDR3 is TGTGCCACCAGCAGAGATGGGCAGTCCACCGGGGAGCTGTTTTTT.

The chain uses TRBV13 and TRBJ2-1; TRBD2 matches 13 bases. CDR1 is PRHDT and CDR2 is FYEKMQ in the germline V gene (reference sequence). The V gene end was trimmed by 0 bases and the J gene end by 5 bases; junction bases not matched to a gene: 1. This CDR3 contains 16 residues. CDR3 nucleotide sequence: TGTGCCAGCAGCTTAGGTGGACTAGCGGGGGACAATGAGCAGTTCTTC. This gives the protein CASSLGGLAGDNEQFF.

The chain is built from TRBV7-3 and TRBJ2-3, with TRBD2 identical over 9 bases. Unmatched junction bases numbered 6, after V lost 5 bases and J lost 6 bases. Per the germline V gene, CDR1 is SGHTA and CDR2 is FQGTGA. The CDR3 length is 14 residues. Written as DNA, the CDR3 is TGTGCCAGCAGCCTGATAGCGGGGGTCGATACGCAGTATTTT. It encodes CASSLIAGVDTQYF.

The chain recombines TRBV28 with TRBJ2-3, with a possible D match to TRBD1 (5 bases). From germline, CDR1 is MDHEN and CDR2 SYDVKM. V lost 5 bases and J lost 4, with 13 bases in between. This CDR3 region has 14 residues. CDR3 coding DNA: TGTGCCAGCAGTCTCGCAGGGTATGCAGATACGCAGTATTTT. It translates to CASSLAGYADTQYF. Full variable domain (remainder filled in from reference TRBV28 and TRBJ2-3): DVKVTQSSRYLVKRTGEKVFLECVQDMDHENMFWYRQDPGLGLRLIYFSYDVKMKEKGDIPEGYSVSREKKERFSLILESASTNQTSMYLCASSLAGYADTQYFGPGTRLTVL.

The chain is built from TRBV27 and TRBJ1-2; a weak D match, TRBD1 (5 bases). Trimming took 5 bases from V and 10 from J, leaving 20 bases between them. This CDR3 is built from 14 residues. The germline CDR1 and CDR2 sequences are MNHEY and SMNVEV (reference sequence). CDR3: CASSLRGAGSTYTF. The DNA of the CDR3 is TGTGCCAGCAGTCTAAGGGGTGCAGGGTCAACCTACACCTTC.

The chain couples TRBV6-5 to TRBJ1-6; 7 bases agree with TRBD1. Per the germline V gene, CDR1 is MNHEY and CDR2 is SVGAGI. V gave up 10 bases and J gave up 3 bases; unmatched junction bases: 6. The CDR3 consists of 14 residues. Here the CDR3 reads CATLRQGYNSPLHF. The CDR3 coding sequence is TGTGCCACCCTCCGACAGGGCTATAATTCACCCCTCCACTTT.

V and J are TRBV28 and TRBJ1-1; 12 bases map to TRBD1. Germline CDR1 reads MDHEN; CDR2 reads SYDVKM. The junction had 13 bases not matched to a gene; V was cut back by 3 bases and J by 5 bases. The CDR3 consists of 18 residues. The CDR3 here is CASSLVAGQGAVGTEAFF. In DNA form, the CDR3 reads TGTGCCAGCAGTTTGGTGGCGGGACAGGGGGCAGTGGGGACTGAAGCTTTCTTT.

This clone is a singleton in its sample. The V call is TRBV7-9, the J call TRBJ1-4, with D perhaps TRBD1 (5 bases). The CDR3 loop spans 14 amino acids. Germline lookup yields CDR1 SEHNR and CDR2 FQNEAQ (reference sequence). The V and J ends lost 5 bases and 5 bases respectively, with 12 bases between them. The CDR3 loop is CASSLRQTNEKLFF. Here the CDR3 DNA reads TGTGCCAGCAGCCTTAGACAGACAAATGAAAAACTGTTTTTT. Full variable domain (rest looked up from reference TRBV7-9 and TRBJ1-4): DTGVSQNPRHKITKRGQNVTFRCDPISEHNRLYWYRQTLGQGPEFLTYFQNEAQLEKSRLLSDRFSAERPKGSFSTLEIQRTEQGDSAMYLCASSLRQTNEKLFFGSGTQLSVL.

The chain is built from TRBV27 and TRBJ1-6; weak D call: TRBD1 (5 bases). Trimming pared 0 bases from V and 7 bases from J, leaving 13 bases between. Germline loops: CDR1 MNHEY, CDR2 SMNVEV (reference sequence). The CDR3 is made up of 16 amino acids. The CDR3 sequence is CASSLSSGTENSPLHF. The CDR3 coding sequence is TGTGCCAGCAGTTTATCGAGCGGGACCGAAAATTCACCCCTCCACTTT.

The chain links TRBV28 to TRBJ2-6, with TRBD1 matching over 9 bases. This CDR3 comprises 18 residues. V was pared by 7 bases and J by 2 bases, with 12 bases of the junction left unmatched. CDR1 is MDHEN, CDR2 SYDVKM, per germline. The CDR3 protein is CASILDRDRVTGANVLTF. CDR3 nucleotides: TGTGCCAGCATTCTAGACCGGGACAGGGTAACTGGGGCCAACGTCCTGACTTTC.

Written as DNA, the CDR3 is TGTGCCTCCTCCTTACAGGGGTTCTACGAGCAGTACTTC. Protein sequence: CASSLQGFYEQYF. The V gene is TRBV30, the J gene TRBJ2-7; TRBD1 aligns across 7 bases. The CDR3 has 13 residues. Trimming removed 7 bases from V and 3 bases from J; junction bases left unmatched: 9. Per the germline V gene, CDR1 is GTSNPN and CDR2 is SVGIG (reference sequence).

The chain employs TRBV6-5 and TRBJ2-5; D perhaps matches TRBD2 (6 bases). Between the trimmed V and J ends, which lost 4 bases and 5 bases, there was a span of 11 bases. The CDR3 has 13 amino acids. The germline gives CDR1 MNHEY, CDR2 SVGAGI. CDR3 sequence (DNA): TGTGCCAGCAGTTCGGGGGAAATTGAGACCCAGTACTTC. This codes for CASSSGEIETQYF.

The chain employs TRBV11-2 and TRBJ1-2, with D possibly matching TRBD1 (6 bases). V was cut by 5 bases and J by 4 bases, with 14 bases left in between. The V gene's germline CDR1 is SGHAT and CDR2 FQNNGV. There are 14 residues in the CDR3. The CDR3 is CASSAQQGGYGYTF. Here the CDR3 DNA reads TGTGCCAGCAGCGCCCAACAGGGTGGCTATGGCTACACCTTC. The full variable domain, rest sourced from reference TRBV11-2 and TRBJ1-2, is EAGVAQSPRYKIIEKRQSVAFWCNPISGHATLYWYQQILGQGPKLLIQFQNNGVVDDSQLPKDRFSAERLKGVDSTLKIQPAKLEDSAVYLCASSAQQGGYGYTFGSGTRLTVV.

This chain uses TRBV25-1 with TRBJ2-5; TRBD2 agrees at 9 bases. This CDR3 is 13 amino acids long. The germline CDR1 and CDR2 sequences are MGHDK and SYGVNS. After removal of 11 bases from V and 6 bases from J, the junction contained 10 bases not matched to a gene. The CDR3 DNA reads as TGTGCCGTGCGCGCGGGAGGGCCGAAGACCCAGTACTTC. Its translation is CAVRAGGPKTQYF.

V and J are TRBV11-2 and TRBJ2-1; TRBD1 agrees at 7 bases. This CDR3 is 15 amino acids long. The junction had 8 bases not matched to a gene; V was cut back by 0 bases and J by 9 bases. From germline, CDR1 is SGHAT and CDR2 FQNNGV. Here the CDR3 reads CASSLEGDRVAEQFF. CDR3 in DNA: TGTGCCAGCAGCTTAGAGGGAGACAGGGTTGCTGAGCAGTTCTTC.

CDR3 protein: CASQWLGAGNEQFF. The CDR3 region has the DNA TGTGCCAGTCAGTGGTTAGGGGCTGGGAATGAGCAGTTCTTC. The chain is built from TRBV19 and TRBJ2-1; D is possibly TRBD1 (5 bases). Germline V gives CDR1 LNHDA, CDR2 SQIVND (reference sequence). The germline V and J ends were trimmed by 8 bases and 7 bases, with 18 bases remaining between them. This CDR3 spans 14 amino acids.

The chain employs TRBV6-5 and TRBJ1-1; a weak D match, TRBD1 (5 bases). Germline-derived CDR1 and CDR2 are MNHEY and SVGAGI. Trimming stripped 2 bases from V and 3 bases from J, with 16 bases between. This CDR3 has 16 residues. The CDR3 sequence is CASSYGGGTWDTEAFF. CDR3 DNA: TGTGCCAGCAGTTACGGGGGGGGAACGTGGGACACTGAAGCTTTCTTT.

The chain combines TRBV11-3 with TRBJ1-1, with TRBD1 as a possible D gene (6 bases). V lost 5 bases, J lost 4 bases, and 11 bases lay in between. In germline, CDR1 is SGHNT, CDR2 YENEEA. The CDR3 contains 13 residues. Written as DNA, the CDR3 is TGTGCCAGCAGCCCTAAAGGGGGCACTGAAGCTTTCTTT. This gives the protein CASSPKGGTEAFF.

This rearrangement joins TRBV7-9 to TRBJ1-4; no firm D call. Between the trimmed V and J ends, which lost 2 bases and 8 bases, there was a span of 12 bases. This CDR3 contains 14 residues. Germline V gene lookup returns CDR1 SEHNR and CDR2 FQNEAQ (reference sequence). DNA of the CDR3: TGTGCCAGCAGCTTATCCCTGGGCGGGGAAAAACTGTTTTTT. As protein: CASSLSLGGEKLFF.

This clone came up a few times. The CDR3 is CASSEGLGPGTQYF. In DNA form, the CDR3 reads TGTGCCAGCAGCGAAGGCCTGGGCCCTGGGACCCAGTACTTC. V usage is TRBV7-2 and J usage is TRBJ2-5, with no clear D. There are 14 residues in the CDR3. The V end lost 5 bases, the J end lost 7 bases, and 17 bases lay between the germline ends. Germline V gene data show CDR1 as SGHTA and CDR2 as FQGNSA.

This chain links TRBV13 with TRBJ2-5; 9 bases match TRBD2. CDR1 and CDR2 from the germline V gene are PRHDT and FYEKMQ (reference sequence). V was clipped by 6 bases and J by 5 bases; unmatched bases: 13. CDR3 length: 16 amino acids. DNA for the CDR3: TGTGCCAGCAGGTCGGGACTAGCCGACGAGTCGGAGACCCAGTACTTC. Protein: CASRSGLADESETQYF.

The chain couples TRBV5-1 to TRBJ1-1, with a possible D match to TRBD1 (6 bases). The CDR3 has 14 residues. V was pared by 4 bases and J by 3 bases, with 13 bases between. In germline, CDR1 is SGHRS, CDR2 YFSETQ. This chain's CDR3 is CASSQQGPYTEAFF. The CDR3 DNA reads as TGCGCCAGCAGCCAACAGGGTCCGTACACTGAAGCTTTCTTT.